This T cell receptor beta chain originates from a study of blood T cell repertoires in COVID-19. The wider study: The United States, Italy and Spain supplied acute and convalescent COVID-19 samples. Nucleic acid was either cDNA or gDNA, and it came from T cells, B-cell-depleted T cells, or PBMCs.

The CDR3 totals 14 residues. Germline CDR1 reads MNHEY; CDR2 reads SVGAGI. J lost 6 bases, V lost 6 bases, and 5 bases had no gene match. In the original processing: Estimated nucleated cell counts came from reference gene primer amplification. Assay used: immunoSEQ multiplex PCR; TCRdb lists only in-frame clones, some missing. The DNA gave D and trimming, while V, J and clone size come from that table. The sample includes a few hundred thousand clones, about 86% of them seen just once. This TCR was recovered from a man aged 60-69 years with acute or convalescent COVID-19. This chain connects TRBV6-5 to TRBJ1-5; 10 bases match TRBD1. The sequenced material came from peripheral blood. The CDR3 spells CASRSGTGVQPQHF. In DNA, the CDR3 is TGTGCCAGCAGGTCCGGGACAGGGGTTCAGCCCCAGCATTTT.